This T cell receptor beta chain was identified during a study of response to subunit inactivated influenza vaccine (dated by TCRdb to 2016 to 2019). For the wider study: Deep quantitative T cell receptor repertoire profiling was used in the study to track responses to a trivalent subunit inactivated influenza vaccine. Study-wide findings and limitations: It was suggested by the authors that each seasonal influenza vaccination may recruit only a limited number of new T cells.

The CDR1 and CDR2 encoded by the germline V gene are SGHRS and YFSETQ. Including the terminal cysteine and phenylalanine, the CDR3 comprises 15 residues. The retained sequence is limited to the CDR3, 45 bases, with the frame set at the first base. V is cut back by 6 bases and J by 0 bases, with 8 bases in the junction unmatched. This clonotype appeared many times. Its antigen specificity is not known. The input lacks base qualities; no much larger clone sits a single base away. Library prep was done by RT-PCR. Sequencing instrument: Illumina HiSeq 2500. TCRdb ran its own pipeline on the public reads, namely fastp trimming at Q25 and MiXCR clone calling, and kept in-frame beta chains. Every distinct CDR3 protein forms one entry, paired with its most common genes and DNA. The sample profile shows hundreds of thousands of distinct CDR3 sequences; 12% of them were found once. The ten biggest clones cover more than 8.5% of the sample.

This TCR came from a man aged 45-65 years who received an inactivated influenza vaccine. Donor details come from another sample of the same person, matched by shared clones. The material was PBMCs from blood, obtained on the day of vaccination. The sequence joins TRBV5-1 to TRBJ1-2; the central 7 bases match TRBD1. The nucleotide sequence reads as follows: TGCGCCAGCACCCTTACAGGGGACTCTAACTATGGCTACACCTTC. This sequence encodes CASTLTGDSNYGYTF.